This T cell receptor beta chain was recovered during a study of blood T cell repertoires in COVID-19. Study details: Whether acute or convalescent, the COVID-19 samples came from the United States, Italy and Spain. The analysed material was cDNA or gDNA that came from T cells, B-cell-depleted T cells, or PBMCs.

In the study's own analysis: For nucleated cells, counts were estimated from reference gene primer amplification. Assay: immunoSEQ multiplex PCR; the TCRdb copy retains only in-frame clones and omits some. The DNA gave D and trimming, while V, J and clone size come from that table. The sample contains 85,000 to 95,000 clones, 85% to 90% of which appear only once. V lost 5 bases and J 5 bases, leaving 10 bases between the germline ends. The CDR3 sequence is 12 residues long. The V gene's germline CDR1 is SEHNR and CDR2 FQNEAQ (reference sequence). This chain links TRBV7-9 with TRBJ2-7; D is ambiguous. The specimen sequenced was peripheral blood. This clonotype was obtained from a woman older than 75 with active COVID-19. Here the CDR3 DNA reads TGTGCCAGCAGCCTCGAGCAAAACGAGCAGTACTTC. Amino acid sequence: CASSLEQNEQYF. Variable domain in full (rest from reference TRBV7-9 and TRBJ2-7): DTGVSQNPRHKITKRGQNVTFRCDPISEHNRLYWYRQTLGQGPEFLTYFQNEAQLEKSRLLSDRFSAERPKGSFSTLEIQRTEQGDSAMYLCASSLEQNEQYFGPGTRLTVT.